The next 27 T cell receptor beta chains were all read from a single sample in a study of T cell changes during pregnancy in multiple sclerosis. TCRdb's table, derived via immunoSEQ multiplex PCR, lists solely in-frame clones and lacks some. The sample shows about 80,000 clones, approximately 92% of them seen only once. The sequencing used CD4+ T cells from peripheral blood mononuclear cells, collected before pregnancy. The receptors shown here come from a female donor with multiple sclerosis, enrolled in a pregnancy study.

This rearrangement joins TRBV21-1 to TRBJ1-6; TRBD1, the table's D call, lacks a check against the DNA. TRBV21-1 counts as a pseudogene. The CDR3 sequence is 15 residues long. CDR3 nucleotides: TGTGCCAGCAGCACACCAGGGGGCAAAGGGTCACCCCTCCACTTT. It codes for CASSTPGGKGSPLHF.

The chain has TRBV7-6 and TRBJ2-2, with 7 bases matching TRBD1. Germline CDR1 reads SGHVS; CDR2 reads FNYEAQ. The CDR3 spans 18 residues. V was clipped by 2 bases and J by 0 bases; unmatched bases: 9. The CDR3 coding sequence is TGTGCCAGCAGCTTACTTCCTCGAGGGACAGCGAACACCGGGGAGCTGTTTTTT. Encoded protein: CASSLLPRGTANTGELFF.

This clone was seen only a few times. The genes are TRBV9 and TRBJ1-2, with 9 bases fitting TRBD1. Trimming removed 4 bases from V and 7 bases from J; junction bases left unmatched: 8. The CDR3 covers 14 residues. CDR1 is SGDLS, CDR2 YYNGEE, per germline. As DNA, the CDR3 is TGTGCCAGCAGCTTCTCCGGGACAGGGACTGGCTACACCTTC. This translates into CASSFSGTGTGYTF. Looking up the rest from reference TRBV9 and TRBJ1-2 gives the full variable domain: DSGVTQTPKHLITATGQRVTLRCSPRSGDLSVYWYQQSLDQGLQFLIQYYNGEERAKGNILERFSAQQFPDLHSELNLSSLELGDSALYFCASSFSGTGTGYTFGSGTRLTVV.

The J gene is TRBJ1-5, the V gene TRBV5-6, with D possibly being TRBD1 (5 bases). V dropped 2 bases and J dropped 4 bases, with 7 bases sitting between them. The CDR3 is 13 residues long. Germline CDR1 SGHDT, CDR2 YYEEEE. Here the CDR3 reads CASSFGGNQPQHF. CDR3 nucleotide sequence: TGTGCCAGCAGCTTCGGGGGAAATCAGCCCCAGCATTTT.

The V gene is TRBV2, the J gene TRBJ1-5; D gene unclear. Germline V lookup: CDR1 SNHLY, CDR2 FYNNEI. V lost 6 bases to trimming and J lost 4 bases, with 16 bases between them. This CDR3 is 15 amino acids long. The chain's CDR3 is CASSLSGRINQPQHF. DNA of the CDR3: TGTGCCAGCAGCCTTTCGGGGAGGATAAATCAGCCCCAGCATTTT.

The CDR3 DNA follows: TGTGCCAGTAATCTCGGGACAGTCAACACCGGGGAGCTGTTTTTT. This gives the protein CASNLGTVNTGELFF. V is TRBV19 and J is TRBJ2-2; 7 bases align to TRBD1. This CDR3 is 15 amino acids long. V gave up 7 bases and J gave up 2 bases; unmatched junction bases: 7. The germline V gene has CDR1 LNHDA and CDR2 SQIVND (reference sequence). The variable domain in full, with the rest retrieved from reference TRBV19 and TRBJ2-2, is DGGITQSPKYLFRKEGQNVTLSCEQNLNHDAMYWYRQDPGQGLRLIYYSQIVNDFQKGDIAEGYSVSREKKESFPLTVTSAQKNPTAFYLCASNLGTVNTGELFFGEGSRLTVL.

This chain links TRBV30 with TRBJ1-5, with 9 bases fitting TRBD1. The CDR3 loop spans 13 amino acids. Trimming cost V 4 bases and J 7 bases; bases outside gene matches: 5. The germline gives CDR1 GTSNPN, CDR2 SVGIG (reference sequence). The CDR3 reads CAWTLGQGQPQHF. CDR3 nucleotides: TGTGCCTGGACGTTGGGACAGGGCCAGCCCCAGCATTTT.

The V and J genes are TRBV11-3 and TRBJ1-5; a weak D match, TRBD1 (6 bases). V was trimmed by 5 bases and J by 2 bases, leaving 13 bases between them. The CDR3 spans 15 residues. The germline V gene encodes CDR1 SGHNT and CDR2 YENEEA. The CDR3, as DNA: TGTGCCAGCAGCGACAACAGGGTTGGCAATCAGCCCCAGCATTTT. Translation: CASSDNRVGNQPQHF. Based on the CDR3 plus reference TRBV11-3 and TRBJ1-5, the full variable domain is EAGVVQSPRYKIIEKKQPVAFWCNPISGHNTLYWYLQNLGQGPELLIRYENEEAVDDSQLPKDRFSAERLKGVDSTLKIQPAELGDSAVYLCASSDNRVGNQPQHFGDGTRLSIL.

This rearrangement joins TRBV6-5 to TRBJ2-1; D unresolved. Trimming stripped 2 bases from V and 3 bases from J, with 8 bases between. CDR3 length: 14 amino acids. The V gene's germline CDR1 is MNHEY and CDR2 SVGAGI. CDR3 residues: CASSYNRFYNEQFF. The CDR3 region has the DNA TGTGCCAGCAGTTACAATCGGTTCTACAATGAGCAGTTCTTC.

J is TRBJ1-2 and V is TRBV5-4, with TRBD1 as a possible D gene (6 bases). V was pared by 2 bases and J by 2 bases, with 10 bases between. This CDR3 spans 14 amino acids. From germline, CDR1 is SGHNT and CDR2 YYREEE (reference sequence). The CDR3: CASSFWGQNYGYTF. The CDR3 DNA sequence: TGTGCCAGCAGCTTTTGGGGACAAAACTATGGCTACACCTTC.

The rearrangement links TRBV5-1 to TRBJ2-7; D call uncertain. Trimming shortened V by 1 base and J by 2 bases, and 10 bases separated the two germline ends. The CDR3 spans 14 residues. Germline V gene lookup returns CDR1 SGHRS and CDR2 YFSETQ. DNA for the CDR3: TGCGCCAGCAGCTTGACTACACCAACCTACGAGCAGTACTTC. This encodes CASSLTTPTYEQYF. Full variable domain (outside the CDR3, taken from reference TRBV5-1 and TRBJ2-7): KAGVTQTPRYLIKTRGQQVTLSCSPISGHRSVSWYQQTPGQGLQFLFEYFSETQRNKGNFPGRFSGRQFSNSRSEMNVSTLELGDSALYLCASSLTTPTYEQYFGPGTRLTVT.

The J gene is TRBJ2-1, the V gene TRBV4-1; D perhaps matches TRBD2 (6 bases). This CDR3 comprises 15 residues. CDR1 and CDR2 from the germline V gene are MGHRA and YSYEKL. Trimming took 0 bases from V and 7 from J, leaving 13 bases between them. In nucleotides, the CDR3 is TGCGCCAGCAGCCAAGAGAGGGACTTACCTAATGAGCAGTTCTTC. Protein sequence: CASSQERDLPNEQFF.

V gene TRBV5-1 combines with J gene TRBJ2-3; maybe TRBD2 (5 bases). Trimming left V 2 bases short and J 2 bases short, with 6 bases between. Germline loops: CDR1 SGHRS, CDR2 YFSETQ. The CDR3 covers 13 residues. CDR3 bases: TGCGCCAGCAGCTTCCGGGACACAGATACGCAGTATTTT. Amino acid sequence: CASSFRDTDTQYF.

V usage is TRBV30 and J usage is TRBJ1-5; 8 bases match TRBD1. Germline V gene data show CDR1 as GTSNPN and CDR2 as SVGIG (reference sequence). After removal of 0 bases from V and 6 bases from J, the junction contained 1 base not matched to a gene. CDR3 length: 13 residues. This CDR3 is CAWSVQGGQPQHF. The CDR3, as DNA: TGTGCCTGGAGTGTACAGGGGGGTCAGCCCCAGCATTTT.

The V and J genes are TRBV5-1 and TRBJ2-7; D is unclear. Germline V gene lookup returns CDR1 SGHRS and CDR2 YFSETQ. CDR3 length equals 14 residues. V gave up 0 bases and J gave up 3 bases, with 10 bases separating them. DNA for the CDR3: TGCGCCAGCAGCTTGGAAGTCCAGGACTACGAGCAGTACTTC. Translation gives CASSLEVQDYEQYF.

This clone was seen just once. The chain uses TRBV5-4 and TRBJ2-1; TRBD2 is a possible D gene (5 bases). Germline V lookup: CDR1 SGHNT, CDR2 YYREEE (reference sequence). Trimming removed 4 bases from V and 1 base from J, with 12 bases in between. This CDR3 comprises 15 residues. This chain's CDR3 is CASSNQDSSYNEQFF. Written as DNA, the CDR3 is TGTGCCAGCAGCAACCAGGACTCTTCCTACAATGAGCAGTTCTTC.

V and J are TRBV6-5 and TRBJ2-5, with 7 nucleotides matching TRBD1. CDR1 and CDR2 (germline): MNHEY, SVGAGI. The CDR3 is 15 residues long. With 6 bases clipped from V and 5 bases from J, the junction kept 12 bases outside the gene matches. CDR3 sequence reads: CASRLNRGLRETQYF. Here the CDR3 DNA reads TGTGCCAGCAGGCTAAACAGGGGTCTCAGGGAGACCCAGTACTTC.

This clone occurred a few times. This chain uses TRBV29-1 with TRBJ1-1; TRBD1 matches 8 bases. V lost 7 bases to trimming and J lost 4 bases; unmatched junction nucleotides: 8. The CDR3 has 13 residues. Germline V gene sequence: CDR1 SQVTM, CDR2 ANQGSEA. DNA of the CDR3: TGCAGCGGGGCCAAAACAGGGGGCACTGAAGCTTTCTTT. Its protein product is CSGAKTGGTEAFF. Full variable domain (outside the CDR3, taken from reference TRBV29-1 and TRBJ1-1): SAVISQKPSRDICQRGTSLTIQCQVDSQVTMMFWYRQQPGQSLTLIATANQGSEATYESGFVIDKFPISRPNLTFSTLTVSNMSPEDSSIYLCSGAKTGGTEAFFGQGTRLTVV.

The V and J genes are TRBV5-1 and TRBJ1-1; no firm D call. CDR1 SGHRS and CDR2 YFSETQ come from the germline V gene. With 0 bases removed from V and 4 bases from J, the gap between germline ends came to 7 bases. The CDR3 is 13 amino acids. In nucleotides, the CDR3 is TGCGCCAGCAGCTTGGCCGCGAGCACTGAAGCTTTCTTT. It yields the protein CASSLAASTEAFF.

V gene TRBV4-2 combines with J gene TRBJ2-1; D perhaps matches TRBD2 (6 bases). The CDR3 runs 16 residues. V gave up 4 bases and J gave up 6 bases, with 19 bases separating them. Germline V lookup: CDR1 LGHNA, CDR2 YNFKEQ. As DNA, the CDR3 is TGTGCCAGCAGCCGAGGACTAACGGGGGTGTTCAATGAGCAGTTCTTC. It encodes CASSRGLTGVFNEQFF.

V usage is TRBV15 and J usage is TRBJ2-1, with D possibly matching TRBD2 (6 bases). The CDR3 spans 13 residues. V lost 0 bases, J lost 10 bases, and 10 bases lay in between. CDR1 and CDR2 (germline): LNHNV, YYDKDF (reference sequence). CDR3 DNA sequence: TGTGCCACCAGCAGAGATTTCAGCGGGGAGCAGTTCTTC. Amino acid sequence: CATSRDFSGEQFF.

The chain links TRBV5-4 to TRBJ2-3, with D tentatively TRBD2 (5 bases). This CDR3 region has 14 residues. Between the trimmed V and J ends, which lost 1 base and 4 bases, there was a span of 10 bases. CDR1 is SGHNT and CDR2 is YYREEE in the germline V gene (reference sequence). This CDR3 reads CASSLSSGADTQYF. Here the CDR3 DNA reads TGTGCCAGCAGCTTGTCCTCCGGGGCAGATACGCAGTATTTT.

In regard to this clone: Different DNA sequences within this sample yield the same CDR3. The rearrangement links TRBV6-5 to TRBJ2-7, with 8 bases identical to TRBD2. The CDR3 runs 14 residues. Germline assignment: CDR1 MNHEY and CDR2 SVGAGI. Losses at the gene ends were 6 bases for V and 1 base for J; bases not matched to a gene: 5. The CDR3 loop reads CASSGLAASYEQYF. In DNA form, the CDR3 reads TGTGCCAGCAGCGGACTAGCCGCGTCCTACGAGCAGTACTTC.

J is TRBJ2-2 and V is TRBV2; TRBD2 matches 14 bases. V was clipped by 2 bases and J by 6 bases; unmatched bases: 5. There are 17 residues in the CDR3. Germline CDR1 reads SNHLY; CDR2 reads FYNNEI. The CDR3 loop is CASSEWTSGRTAGELFF. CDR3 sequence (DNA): TGTGCCAGCAGTGAATGGACTAGCGGGAGGACGGCCGGGGAGCTGTTTTTT.

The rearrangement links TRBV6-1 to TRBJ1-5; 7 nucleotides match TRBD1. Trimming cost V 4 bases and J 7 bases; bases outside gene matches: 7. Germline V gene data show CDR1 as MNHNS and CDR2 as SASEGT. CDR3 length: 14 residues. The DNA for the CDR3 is TGTGCCAGCAGTGGGAGGGGGCGAGACCAGCCCCAGCATTTT. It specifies CASSGRGRDQPQHF.

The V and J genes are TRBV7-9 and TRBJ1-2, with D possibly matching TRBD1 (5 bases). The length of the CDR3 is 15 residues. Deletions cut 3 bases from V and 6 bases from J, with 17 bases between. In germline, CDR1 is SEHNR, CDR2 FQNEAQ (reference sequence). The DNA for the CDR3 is TGTGCCAGCAGCTTTGAGCCCAGGGAGGGTCATGGCTACACCTTC. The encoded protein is CASSFEPREGHGYTF.

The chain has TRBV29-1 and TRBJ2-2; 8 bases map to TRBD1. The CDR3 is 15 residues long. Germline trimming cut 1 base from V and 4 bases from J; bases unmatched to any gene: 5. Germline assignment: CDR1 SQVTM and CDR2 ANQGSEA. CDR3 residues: CSVEGRGLSTGELFF. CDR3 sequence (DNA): TGCAGCGTTGAAGGCAGGGGGCTTAGCACCGGGGAGCTGTTTTTT.